Listed below are T cell receptor beta chains from one sample, sequenced in a study of monozygotic twins with inflammatory bowel disease. TCRdb reprocessed the 5' RACE reads, keeping one entry per CDR3 protein, no DNA. This sample's table has approximately 200,000 distinct CDR3 sequences. Sequenced material: blood. The receptors originated from a human donor with ulcerative colitis or Crohn's disease, or a healthy co-twin of an affected twin (not recorded which). Each CDR3 is given with its conserved first and last residue. The order of the fields is V gene, J gene, CDR3 protein.

V gene: TRBV7-7
J gene: TRBJ2-2
CDR3 protein: CASSFSTGPGELFF

V gene: TRBV20-1
J gene: TRBJ1-2
CDR3 protein: CSARARVGGQGGYTF

V gene: TRBV12-3/TRBV12-4
J gene: TRBJ1-5
CDR3 protein: CASSFRGQGALQPQHF

V gene: TRBV20-1
J gene: TRBJ1-2
CDR3 protein: CSARAETGISGYTF

V gene: TRBV29-1
J gene: TRBJ2-2
CDR3 protein: CSATENTGELFF

V gene: TRBV5-5
J gene: TRBJ1-4
CDR3 protein: CASSLDTGPEKLFF

V gene: TRBV6-1
J gene: TRBJ2-2
CDR3 protein: CASSRTVTNTGELFF

V gene: TRBV7-9
J gene: TRBJ1-6
CDR3 protein: CASSSGTGRHSPLHF

V gene: TRBV24-1
J gene: TRBJ2-2
CDR3 protein: CASQESGAGELFF

V gene: TRBV21-1
J gene: TRBJ1-5
CDR3 protein: CASSKEGCNQPQHF

V gene: TRBV5-8
J gene: TRBJ1-4
CDR3 protein: CASNLNYGEKLFF

V gene: TRBV6-1
J gene: TRBJ1-1
CDR3 protein: CASTPAGLYTEAFF

V gene: TRBV5-1
J gene: TRBJ2-1
CDR3 protein: CASSTERGRLSNEQFF

V gene: TRBV7-9
J gene: TRBJ2-7
CDR3 protein: CASSLPAGSSSSYEQYF

V gene: TRBV20-1
J gene: TRBJ1-2
CDR3 protein: CSSSRGEGFNGYTF

V gene: TRBV20-1
J gene: TRBJ2-1
CDR3 protein: CSATGLAGGGNEQFF

V gene: TRBV15
J gene: TRBJ2-1
CDR3 protein: CATSRDRGAYNEQFF

V gene: TRBV5-1
J gene: TRBJ2-3
CDR3 protein: CASSPGSSNPTDTQYF

V gene: TRBV5-5
J gene: TRBJ1-4
CDR3 protein: CASSLGASGAANEKLFF

V gene: TRBV4-2
J gene: TRBJ1-5
CDR3 protein: CASSTHRAPDQPQHF

V gene: TRBV18
J gene: TRBJ1-1
CDR3 protein: CASSPDSILTNTEAFF

V gene: TRBV9
J gene: TRBJ2-1
CDR3 protein: CASSVSGGPARYNEQFF

V gene: TRBV18
J gene: TRBJ2-3
CDR3 protein: CASSPAFTDTQYF

V gene: TRBV12-3/TRBV12-4
J gene: TRBJ2-3
CDR3 protein: CASSPGTGGIDTQYF

V gene: TRBV3-1
J gene: TRBJ1-5
CDR3 protein: CASSQTPGQGHQPQHF

V gene: TRBV7-2
J gene: TRBJ2-7
CDR3 protein: CASSLDRGHSYEQYF

V gene: TRBV4-2
J gene: TRBJ2-2
CDR3 protein: CASSQVGTLNTGELFF

V gene: TRBV20-1
J gene: TRBJ1-5
CDR3 protein: CSASPTGNQPQHF

V gene: TRBV5-6
J gene: TRBJ2-1
CDR3 protein: CASSFERGGDYNEQFF

V gene: TRBV7-8
J gene: TRBJ2-5
CDR3 protein: CASSLGRGDQETQYF

V gene: TRBV7-6
J gene: TRBJ2-1
CDR3 protein: CASSLSRAGEQFF

V gene: TRBV27
J gene: TRBJ1-1
CDR3 protein: CASSHRVKAEKAFF

V gene: TRBV20-1
J gene: TRBJ2-1
CDR3 protein: CSARPVAVAYNEQFF

V gene: TRBV5-1
J gene: TRBJ1-3
CDR3 protein: CASSTTGDGNTIYF

V gene: TRBV7-2
J gene: TRBJ2-1
CDR3 protein: CASSLGGARKYNEQFF

V gene: TRBV5-6
J gene: TRBJ1-1
CDR3 protein: CASSFKYRGQGAFF